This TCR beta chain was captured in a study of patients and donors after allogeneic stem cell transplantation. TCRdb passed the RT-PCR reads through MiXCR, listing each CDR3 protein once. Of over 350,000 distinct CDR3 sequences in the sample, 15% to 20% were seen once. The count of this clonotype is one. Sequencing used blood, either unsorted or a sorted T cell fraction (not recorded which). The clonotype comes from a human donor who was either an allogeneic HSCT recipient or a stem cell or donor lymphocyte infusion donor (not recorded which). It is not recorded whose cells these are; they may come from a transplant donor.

The CDR3 spells CASSTRQLLNNEQFF. The CDR3 region has the DNA TGTGCCAGCAGCACCCGACAGCTACTCAACAATGAGCAGTTCTTC. The chain uses TRBV5-6 and TRBJ2-1; TRBD1 is a possible D gene (5 bases). Trimming removed 4 bases at V and 5 bases at J, with 16 bases between. The CDR3 sequence is 15 residues long. Germline values: CDR1 SGHDT, CDR2 YYEEEE.